This T cell receptor beta chain was sequenced for a study of blood T cell repertoires in COVID-19. For this clone: Other DNA sequences within the sample encode an identical CDR3.

Here immunoSEQ multiplex PCR was the method, and the copy in TCRdb shows in-frame clones only, minus some. Among about 160,000 clones listed, about 80% were seen once. This CDR3 is 12 amino acids long. In germline, CDR1 is MDHEN, CDR2 SYDVKM. Trimming left V 5 bases short and J 7 bases short, with 9 bases between. This chain uses TRBV28 with TRBJ1-5; D uncertain. Sequenced sample: peripheral blood. This TCR was sampled from a man aged 70 or older who had recovered from COVID-19. The CDR3 DNA sequence: TGTGCCAGCAGTCCTAGCGGCCAGCCCCAGCATTTT. Translation gives CASSPSGQPQHF.